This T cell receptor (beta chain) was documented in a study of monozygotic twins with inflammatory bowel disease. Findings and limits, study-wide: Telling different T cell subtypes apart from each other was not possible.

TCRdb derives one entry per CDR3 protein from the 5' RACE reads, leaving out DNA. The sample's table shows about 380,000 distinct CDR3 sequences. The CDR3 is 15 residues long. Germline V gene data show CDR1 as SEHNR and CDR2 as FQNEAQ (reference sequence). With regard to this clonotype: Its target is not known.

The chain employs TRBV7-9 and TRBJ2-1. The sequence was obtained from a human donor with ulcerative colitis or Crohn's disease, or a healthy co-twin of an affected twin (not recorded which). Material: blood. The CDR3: CASRDTGTSYNEQFF. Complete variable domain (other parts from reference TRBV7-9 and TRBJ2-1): DTGVSQNPRHKITKRGQNVTFRCDPISEHNRLYWYRQTLGQGPEFLTYFQNEAQLEKSRLLSDRFSAERPKGSFSTLEIQRTEQGDSAMYLCASRDTGTSYNEQFFGPGTRLTVL.